This T cell receptor beta chain was observed in a study of blood T cell repertoires in COVID-19. The overall study: Nucleic acid was either cDNA or gDNA, and it came from T cells, B-cell-depleted T cells, or PBMCs.

Per the study methods: Cell counts per sample came from amplifying reference gene primers. TCRdb's copy holds only in-frame clones and misses some; the assay was immunoSEQ multiplex PCR. Clone size and the V and J calls come from that table; the DNA yielded D and trimming. The sample gives some 65,000 clones, 86% of which show up once; approximately 15% is in the top ten. Losses at the gene ends were 2 bases for V and 6 bases for J; bases not matched to a gene: 3. This CDR3 region has 13 residues. The germline V gene has CDR1 LGHDT and CDR2 YNNKEL (reference sequence). In its sample, this clone was seen once.

This receptor was obtained from a middle-aged man with COVID-19, enrolled during active disease. V gene TRBV3-1 (or the pseudogene TRBV3-2) combines with J gene TRBJ2-7, with 8 bases that match TRBD2. Material: peripheral blood. In nucleotides, the CDR3 is TGTGCCAGCAGCCAATTCGCGGGAGGCGAGCAGTACTTC. Translation gives CASSQFAGGEQYF.